The 8 T cell receptor beta chains below come from one sample, sequenced in a study of T cell clones after liver transplantation. Here immunoSEQ multiplex PCR was the method, and the copy in TCRdb shows in-frame clones only, minus some. The data hold 70,000 or so clones, with more than 90% observed a single time. Sequences were derived from CD4+ T cells from blood, sampled before liver transplant. The receptors originated from a human donor who received a liver transplant.

The gene calls are TRBV7-3 and TRBJ2-7; tentative D call: TRBD1 (6 bases). Looked up from germline, CDR1 is SGHTA and CDR2 is FQGTGA. V lost 5 bases and J lost 6, with 20 bases in between. There are 15 residues in the CDR3. The CDR3 sequence is CASSATAGEDGEQYF. CDR3 nucleotide sequence: TGTGCCAGCAGCGCCACGGCAGGGGAAGATGGCGAGCAGTACTTC.

The chain has TRBV5-6 and TRBJ1-2; 9 bases match TRBD1. The CDR3 is made up of 15 amino acids. The germline gives CDR1 SGHDT, CDR2 YYEEEE. V gave up 0 bases and J gave up 5 bases; unmatched junction bases: 5. The CDR3 DNA sequence: TGTGCCAGCAGCTTGGTAGAGACAGGGGGGTATGGCTACACCTTC. Protein product: CASSLVETGGYGYTF.

V usage is TRBV10-1 and J usage is TRBJ2-3; possible D gene TRBD1, 5 bases. The CDR3 is 11 residues long. Trimming took off 3 bases at V and 11 bases at J, with 9 bases between the two ends. Germline-derived CDR1 and CDR2 are WNHNN and SYGVQD (reference sequence). DNA of the CDR3: TGCGCCAGCAGTGATGGGGCGGAGCAGTATTTT. This gives the protein CASSDGAEQYF.

Only a few counts were recorded for this clone. The chain combines TRBV11-2 with TRBJ1-1, with D uncertain. V was shortened by 3 bases and J by 4 bases, with 9 bases between the two germline ends. The CDR3 has 13 residues. The germline gives CDR1 SGHAT, CDR2 FQNNGV. The CDR3 sequence is CASSFAVSTEAFF. The CDR3 DNA is TGTGCCAGCAGCTTTGCGGTGAGCACTGAAGCTTTCTTT.

This sequence joins TRBV6-5 and TRBJ2-1; D is ambiguous. The V and J ends lost 6 bases and 15 bases respectively, with 15 bases between them. The CDR3 extends over 11 amino acids. Germline-derived CDR1 and CDR2 are MNHEY and SVGAGI. This CDR3 is CASSDLETRFF. The CDR3, as DNA: TGTGCCAGCAGCGACCTGGAAACGCGGTTCTTC.

This clone was seen only once. The rearrangement uses TRBV7-6 and TRBJ2-5, with unresolved D. Trimming pared 6 bases from V and 7 bases from J, leaving 15 bases between. Germline CDR1 is SGHVS and CDR2 is FNYEAQ. This CDR3 has 13 residues. CDR3 sequence reads: CASRPPDIRTQYF. Here the CDR3 DNA reads TGTGCCAGCAGGCCACCAGACATCCGGACCCAGTACTTC.

The CDR3 here is CASSPLSGTSSGANVLTF. The CDR3 DNA follows: TGTGCCAGCAGCCCGTTGAGCGGTACCTCCTCTGGGGCCAACGTCCTGACTTTC. The chain links TRBV7-3 to TRBJ2-6; a possible D gene is TRBD2 (5 bases). Germline V gene data show CDR1 as SGHTA and CDR2 as FQGTGA. The V end lost 5 bases, the J end lost 0 bases, and 17 bases lay between the germline ends. The CDR3 is 18 amino acids.

CDR3 in amino acids: CASSRMPRLAGGPETQYF. The CDR3 region has the DNA TGCGCCAGCAGCCGGATGCCGAGACTAGCGGGAGGGCCGGAGACCCAGTACTTC. This chain joins TRBV5-1 and TRBJ2-5, with 14 positions matching TRBD2. V lost 4 bases, J lost 5 bases, and 13 bases stayed unmatched. The CDR3 is 18 amino acids. Germline V lookup: CDR1 SGHRS, CDR2 YFSETQ.